This TCR beta chain was observed in a study of T cell responses to AZD1222 COVID-19 vaccine. A note on this clone: Its antigen is still unknown.

Points from the study as a whole: Spike-specific TCR breadth and depth rose after two AZD1222 doses.

The germline V gene has CDR1 SGHNT and CDR2 YYREEE (reference sequence). The CDR3 has 15 amino acids. V was pared by 3 bases and J by 5 bases, with 3 bases of the junction left unmatched. Only in-frame clones appear in the TCRdb table, and some are missing; sequencing was by immunoSEQ multiplex PCR. The repertoire holds about 120,000 clones, with 88% as singletons. The V and J genes are TRBV5-4 and TRBJ2-1; 12 bases are a match to TRBD2. The TCR sequence derives from an adult who received the AZD1222 COVID-19 vaccine. The source was peripheral blood, collected 28 days after the second AZD1222 dose. The CDR3, as DNA: TGTGCCAGCAGCTCCCCTAGCGGGGGGGACAATGAGCAGTTCTTC. Its protein product is CASSSPSGGDNEQFF.